This TCR beta chain stems from a study of CD8+CD57+ T cells in acquired aplastic anemia. This clonotype was detected only a few times. Germline CDR1 reads DFQATT; CDR2 reads SNEGSKA (reference sequence). Trimming took 5 bases from V and 5 from J; bases not matched to a gene: 11. The CDR3 spans 15 residues. Those patients picked for sequencing had displayed CD8+CD57+ cell expansion on flow cytometry. Severe acquired aplastic anemia affected all patients. Patients had undergone no therapy by the time their blood was sampled. Profiles of TCR beta VDJ and CDR3 were generated from a genomic DNA template. TCRdb reprocessed the reads via MiXCR and lists one record per CDR3 protein. The sample has roughly 500,000 distinct CDR3 sequences; around 30% are singletons.

The origin of this receptor is a human donor with aplastic anemia. The chain is built from TRBV20-1 and TRBJ2-5; 10 nucleotides line up with TRBD2. Specimen: sorted CD4+, CD8+, or CD8+CD57+ T cells (not recorded which) from PBMCs. CDR3 sequence (DNA): TGCAGTGCTGCTAGCGGGAGCTGGAGTTTGGAGACCCAGTACTTC. Protein product: CSAASGSWSLETQYF.